One and the same sample provided the 7 T cell receptor beta chains below, sequenced in a study of T cells in Graves' hyperthyroidism and ophthalmopathy. There were TCR beta CDR3 regions amplified from RNA transcripts. HTBI primers were used for first-round RT-PCR of the TCR CDR3. TCRdb ran MiXCR on the multiplex PCR reads and lists one entry per CDR3 protein. This sample has over 150,000 distinct CDR3 sequences, with roughly a sixth found just once. Sequenced sample: blood. Receptors originate from a woman in her forties or fifties with Graves' hyperthyroidism.

V is TRBV24-1 and J is TRBJ2-5; the D is unclear. The V end was cut by 0 bases, the J end by 5 bases, with 3 bases between. Looked up from germline, CDR1 is KGHDR and CDR2 is SFDVKD. The CDR3 spans 12 residues. The chain's CDR3 is CATSDLGETQYF. The CDR3 bases are TGTGCCACCAGTGATTTGGGGGAGACCCAGTACTTC.

The chain carries TRBV18 and TRBJ2-1; 7 nucleotides align to TRBD1. This CDR3 has 14 residues. Germline CDR1 and CDR2: KGHSH and LQKENI. V was clipped by 3 bases and J by 5 bases; unmatched bases: 4. The DNA of the CDR3 is TGTGCCAGCTCACCGGGACAGAATAACAATGAGCAGTTCTTC. Its translation is CASSPGQNNNEQFF. Together with reference TRBV18 and TRBJ2-1, the CDR3 gives the full variable domain: NAGVMQNPRHLVRRRGQEARLRCSPMKGHSHVYWYRQLPEEGLKFMVYLQKENIIDESGMPKERFSAEFPKEGPSILRIQQVVRGDSAAYFCASSPGQNNNEQFFGPGTRLTVL.

At least ten counts were recorded for this clonotype. The rearrangement uses TRBV12-3 or TRBV12-4 and TRBJ2-3; 9 positions agree with TRBD1. V lost 4 bases to trimming and J lost 2 bases; unmatched junction nucleotides: 7. The CDR3 spans 16 residues. The CDR3 region is CASSYLQGALTDTQYF. The DNA of the CDR3 is TGTGCCAGCAGTTACCTACAGGGGGCCCTCACAGATACGCAGTATTTT.

Ten or more counts support this clonotype. This chain links TRBV7-8 with TRBJ2-1; D is undetermined. The CDR3 totals 19 residues. Looked up from germline, CDR1 is SGHVS and CDR2 is FQNEAQ. V was shortened by 2 bases and J by 0 bases, with 20 bases between the two germline ends. The CDR3 is CASSLYGRTDPSSYNEQFF. In DNA form, the CDR3 reads TGTGCCAGCAGCTTATACGGCCGGACGGATCCGAGCTCCTACAATGAGCAGTTCTTC.

This clonotype was counted many times. V and J are TRBV27 and TRBJ2-7; the match to TRBD1 covers 10 bases. The CDR3 has 18 amino acids. V dropped 2 bases and J dropped 0; count of bases not matched to a gene: 10. Germline V gene lookup returns CDR1 MNHEY and CDR2 SMNVEV (reference sequence). In DNA, the CDR3 is TGTGCCAGCAGTTTAAGGGGCCGGGGACAGGGGTTCTCCTACGAGCAGTACTTC. Translation gives CASSLRGRGQGFSYEQYF.

J is TRBJ1-4 and V is TRBV20-1; the match to TRBD1 covers 8 bases. The J segment lost 9 bases and the V segment lost 0 bases, leaving 9 bases of the junction unmatched. Germline V gives CDR1 DFQATT, CDR2 SNEGSKA (reference sequence). The CDR3 spans 15 residues. The CDR3 spells CSARETGQGAKKLFF. CDR3 sequence (DNA): TGCAGTGCTAGAGAGACTGGGCAGGGGGCTAAAAAACTGTTTTTT.

This clonotype was seen a few times. The V and J genes are TRBV5-1 and TRBJ1-2; D is unclear. CDR1 and CDR2 from the germline V gene are SGHRS and YFSETQ. This CDR3 has 15 residues. The germline V and J ends were trimmed by 5 bases and 4 bases, with 18 bases remaining between them. The CDR3 DNA reads as TGCGCCAGCAGGGAAGGGTCCCCCGAGTCCTATGGCTACACCTTC. Its protein product is CASREGSPESYGYTF.